A selection of T cell receptor beta chains follows, all from one sample in a study of OX40 agonist ivuxolimab in advanced cancers. Clones were sequenced by immunoSEQ multiplex PCR, and TCRdb holds only the in-frame ones, with some missing. The sample holds approximately 40,000 clones, around 73% seen once. Sample: CD4+ or CD8+ T cells sorted from blood, taken in a trial of the OX40 agonist ivuxolimab. All receptors derive from an adult with an advanced solid tumor such as melanoma, head and neck, liver or kidney cancer. CDR3s include the opening cysteine and the closing phenylalanine or tryptophan. The D gene is left open where the match is weak. Not all rows give a size; the values are once, few, many and, for expanded clones, a class.

CDR3 protein: CAIRAGTDAYNEQFF; CDR3 DNA: TGTGCCATCCGGGCCGGGACAGATGCATACAATGAGCAGTTCTTC; V gene: TRBV28; J gene: TRBJ2-1; D gene: TRBD1; clone size: .
CDR3 protein: CASSFLAGSTDTQYF; CDR3 DNA: TGTGCCAGCAGTTTCCTAGCGGGTAGCACAGATACGCAGTATTTT; V gene: TRBV28; J gene: TRBJ2-3; D gene: TRBD2; clone size: .
CDR3 protein: CASSPRDVPNNEQFF; CDR3 DNA: TGTGCCAGCAGCCCGCGGGACGTTCCCAACAATGAGCAGTTCTTC; V gene: TRBV11-3; J gene: TRBJ2-1; D gene: .; clone size: .
CDR3 protein: CASSPRQGYEKLFF; CDR3 DNA: TGCGCCAGCAGCCCCCGACAGGGGTATGAAAAACTGTTTTTT; V gene: TRBV4-1; J gene: TRBJ1-4; D gene: TRBD1; clone size: .
CDR3 protein: CASSLTVSQGAYNEQFF; CDR3 DNA: TGTGCCAGCTCACTAACCGTTTCACAGGGGGCCTACAATGAGCAGTTCTTC; V gene: TRBV18; J gene: TRBJ2-1; D gene: TRBD1; clone size: .
CDR3 protein: CASSDPSGGGTDTQYF; CDR3 DNA: TGTGCCAGCAGCGACCCTAGCGGGGGGGGCACAGATACGCAGTATTTT; V gene: TRBV13; J gene: TRBJ2-3; D gene: TRBD2; clone size: .
CDR3 protein: CASRGGGYTF; CDR3 DNA: TGTGCCAGCAGGGGCGGCGGCTACACCTTC; V gene: TRBV2; J gene: TRBJ1-2; D gene: .; clone size: .
CDR3 protein: CASSPTGSQPQHF; CDR3 DNA: TGTGCCAGCAGCCCTACAGGGTCTCAGCCCCAGCATTTT; V gene: TRBV9; J gene: TRBJ1-5; D gene: .; clone size: .
CDR3 protein: CASSVGDYSYEQYF; CDR3 DNA: TGTGCCAGCAGCGTAGGGGACTACTCCTACGAGCAGTACTTC; V gene: TRBV9; J gene: TRBJ2-7; D gene: TRBD2; clone size: once
CDR3 protein: CASSYPAGDEQFF; CDR3 DNA: TGTGCCAGCAGCTATCCGGCGGGGGATGAGCAGTTCTTC; V gene: TRBV7-9; J gene: TRBJ2-1; D gene: TRBD2; clone size: .
CDR3 protein: CASSYGGRGTDTQYF; CDR3 DNA: TGTGCCAGCAGTTATGGGGGCAGGGGCACAGATACGCAGTATTTT; V gene: TRBV6-5; J gene: TRBJ2-3; D gene: .; clone size: .
CDR3 protein: CASSLVGSGGNSDTQYF; CDR3 DNA: TGTGCCAGCAGTTTAGTAGGTAGCGGGGGGAACTCAGATACGCAGTATTTT; V gene: TRBV27; J gene: TRBJ2-3; D gene: TRBD2; clone size: .
CDR3 protein: CASSAGYAGELFF; CDR3 DNA: TGTGCCAGCAGCGCAGGGTACGCCGGGGAGCTGTTTTTT; V gene: TRBV2; J gene: TRBJ2-2; D gene: .; clone size: .
CDR3 protein: CASSLGVFGGAGTEAFF; CDR3 DNA: TGTGCCAGCAGCTTAGGCGTGTTTGGGGGGGCTGGCACTGAAGCTTTCTTT; V gene: TRBV7-8; J gene: TRBJ1-1; D gene: .; clone size: few
CDR3 protein: CASSLVGQHTEAFF; CDR3 DNA: TGTGCCAGCAGTTTAGTGGGACAACACACTGAAGCTTTCTTT; V gene: TRBV27; J gene: TRBJ1-1; D gene: .; clone size: .
CDR3 protein: CASSFSPDNEKLFF; CDR3 DNA: TGTGCCAGCAGTTTTAGTCCAGATAATGAAAAACTGTTTTTT; V gene: TRBV27; J gene: TRBJ1-4; D gene: .; clone size: .